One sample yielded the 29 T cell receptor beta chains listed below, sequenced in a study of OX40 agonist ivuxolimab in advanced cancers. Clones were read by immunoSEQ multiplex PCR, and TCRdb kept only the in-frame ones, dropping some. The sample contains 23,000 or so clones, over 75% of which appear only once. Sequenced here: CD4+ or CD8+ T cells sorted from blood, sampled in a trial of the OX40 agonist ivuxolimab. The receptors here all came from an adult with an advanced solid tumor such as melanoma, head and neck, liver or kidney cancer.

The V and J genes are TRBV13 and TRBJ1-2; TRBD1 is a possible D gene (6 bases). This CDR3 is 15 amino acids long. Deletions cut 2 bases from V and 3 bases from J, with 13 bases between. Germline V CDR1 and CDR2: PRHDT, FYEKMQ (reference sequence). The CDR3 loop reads CASSLHGGQDYGYTF. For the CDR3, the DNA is TGTGCCAGCAGCTTACACGGGGGGCAGGACTATGGCTACACCTTC.

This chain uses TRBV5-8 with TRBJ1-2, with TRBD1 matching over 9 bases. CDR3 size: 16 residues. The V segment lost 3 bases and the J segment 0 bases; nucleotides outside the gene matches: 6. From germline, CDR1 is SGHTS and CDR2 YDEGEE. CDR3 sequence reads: CASSWTGVASNYGYTF. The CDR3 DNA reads TGTGCCAGCAGCTGGACAGGGGTGGCCTCTAACTATGGCTACACCTTC.

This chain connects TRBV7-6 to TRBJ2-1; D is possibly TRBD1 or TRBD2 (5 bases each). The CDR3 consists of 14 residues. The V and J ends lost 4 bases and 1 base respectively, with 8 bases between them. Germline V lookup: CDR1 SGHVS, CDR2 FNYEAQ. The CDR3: CASSYWGSYNEQFF. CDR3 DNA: TGTGCCAGCAGCTACTGGGGGTCCTACAATGAGCAGTTCTTC.

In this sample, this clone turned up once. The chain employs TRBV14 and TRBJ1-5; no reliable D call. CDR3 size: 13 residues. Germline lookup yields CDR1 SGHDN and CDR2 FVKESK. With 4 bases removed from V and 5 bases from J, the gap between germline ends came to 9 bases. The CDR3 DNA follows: TGTGCCAGCAGCCTAAGGGCTGATCAGCCCCAGCATTTT. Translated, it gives CASSLRADQPQHF. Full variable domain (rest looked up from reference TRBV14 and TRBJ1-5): EAGVTQFPSHSVIEKGQTVTLRCDPISGHDNLYWYRRVMGKEIKFLLHFVKESKQDESGMPNNRFLAERTGGTYSTLKVQPAELEDSGVYFCASSLRADQPQHFGDGTRLSIL.

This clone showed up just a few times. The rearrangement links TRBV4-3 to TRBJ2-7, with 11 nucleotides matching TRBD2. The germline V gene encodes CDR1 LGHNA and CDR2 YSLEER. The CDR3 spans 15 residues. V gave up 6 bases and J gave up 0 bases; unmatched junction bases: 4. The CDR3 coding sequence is TGCGCCAGCAGTCCCGGGACTAGCGGCTCCTACGAGCAGTACTTC. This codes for CASSPGTSGSYEQYF.

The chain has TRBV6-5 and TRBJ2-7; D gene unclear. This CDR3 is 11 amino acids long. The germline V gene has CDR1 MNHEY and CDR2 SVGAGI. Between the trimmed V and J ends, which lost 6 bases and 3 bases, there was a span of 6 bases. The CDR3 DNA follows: TGTGCCAGCAGCGAAAACTACGAGCAGTACTTC. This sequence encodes CASSENYEQYF.

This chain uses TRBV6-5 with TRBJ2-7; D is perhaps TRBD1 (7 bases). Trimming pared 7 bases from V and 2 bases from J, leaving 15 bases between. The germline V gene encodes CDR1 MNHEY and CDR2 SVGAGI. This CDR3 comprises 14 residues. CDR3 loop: CASTPGDRAYEQYF. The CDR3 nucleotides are TGTGCCAGCACCCCGGGGGACAGAGCCTACGAGCAGTACTTC.

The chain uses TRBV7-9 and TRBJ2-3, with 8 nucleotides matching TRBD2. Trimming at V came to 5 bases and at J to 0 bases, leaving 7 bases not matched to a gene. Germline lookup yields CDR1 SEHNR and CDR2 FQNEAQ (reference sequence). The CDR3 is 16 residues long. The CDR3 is CASSLSGTSSTDTQYF. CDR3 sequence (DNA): TGTGCCAGCAGCCTTAGCGGGACATCTAGCACAGATACGCAGTATTTT.

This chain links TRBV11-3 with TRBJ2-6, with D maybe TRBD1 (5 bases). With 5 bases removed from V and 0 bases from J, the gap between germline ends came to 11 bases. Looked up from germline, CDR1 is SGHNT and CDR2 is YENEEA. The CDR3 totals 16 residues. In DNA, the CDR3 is TGTGCCAGCAGCAAGGACGGACACTCTGGGGCCAACGTCCTGACTTTC. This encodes CASSKDGHSGANVLTF.

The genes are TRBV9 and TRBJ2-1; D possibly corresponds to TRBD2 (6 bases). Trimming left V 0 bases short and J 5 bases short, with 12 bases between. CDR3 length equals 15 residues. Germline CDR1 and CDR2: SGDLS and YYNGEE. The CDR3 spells CASSVGTSWDNEQFF. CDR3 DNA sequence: TGTGCCAGCAGCGTAGGTACTAGCTGGGACAATGAGCAGTTCTTC.

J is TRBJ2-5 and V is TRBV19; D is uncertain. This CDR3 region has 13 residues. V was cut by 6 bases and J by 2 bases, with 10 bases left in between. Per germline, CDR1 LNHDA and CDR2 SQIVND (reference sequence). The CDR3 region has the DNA TGTGCCAGTAGGTACGGCGAACAAGAGACCCAGTACTTC. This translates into CASRYGEQETQYF. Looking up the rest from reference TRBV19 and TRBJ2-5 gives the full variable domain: DGGITQSPKYLFRKEGQNVTLSCEQNLNHDAMYWYRQDPGQGLRLIYYSQIVNDFQKGDIAEGYSVSREKKESFPLTVTSAQKNPTAFYLCASRYGEQETQYFGPGTRLLVL.

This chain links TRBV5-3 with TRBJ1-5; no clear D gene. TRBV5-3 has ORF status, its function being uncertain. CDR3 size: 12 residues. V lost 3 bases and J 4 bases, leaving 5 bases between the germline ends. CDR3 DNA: TGTGCCAGAAGCTCCAATAATCAGCCCCAGCATTTT. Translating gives CARSSNNQPQHF.

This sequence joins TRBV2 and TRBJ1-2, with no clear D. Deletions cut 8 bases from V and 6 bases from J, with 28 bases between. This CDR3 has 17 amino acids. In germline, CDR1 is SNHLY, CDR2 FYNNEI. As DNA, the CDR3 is TGTGCCAGCTTTGATTGGGATGGTCGGGTGCAGCACGATGGCTACACCTTC. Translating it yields CASFDWDGRVQHDGYTF.

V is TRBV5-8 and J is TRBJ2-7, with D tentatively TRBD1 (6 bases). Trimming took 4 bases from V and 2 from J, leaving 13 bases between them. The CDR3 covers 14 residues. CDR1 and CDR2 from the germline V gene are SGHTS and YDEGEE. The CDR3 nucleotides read TGTGCCAGCAGCCACATTACAGGGCCCTACGAGCAGTACTTC. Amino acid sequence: CASSHITGPYEQYF.

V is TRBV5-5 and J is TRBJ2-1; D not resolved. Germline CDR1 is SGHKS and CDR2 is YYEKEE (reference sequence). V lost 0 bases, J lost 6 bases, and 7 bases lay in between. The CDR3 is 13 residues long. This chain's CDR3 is CASSLADGNEQFF. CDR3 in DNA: TGTGCCAGCAGCTTGGCCGACGGCAATGAGCAGTTCTTC.

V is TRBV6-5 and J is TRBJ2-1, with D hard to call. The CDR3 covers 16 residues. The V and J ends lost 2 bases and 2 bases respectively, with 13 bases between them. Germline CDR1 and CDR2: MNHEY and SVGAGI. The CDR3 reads CASSYGPFRPYNEQFF. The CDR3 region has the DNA TGTGCCAGCAGTTACGGCCCTTTTAGGCCCTACAATGAGCAGTTCTTC.

This chain's CDR3 is CASSLRGTGVADTQYF. DNA for the CDR3: TGTGCCAGCAGCTTACGGGGGACAGGGGTCGCAGATACGCAGTATTTT. This chain joins TRBV6-6 and TRBJ2-3; 10 bases are shared with TRBD1. Trimming cost V 6 bases and J 4 bases; bases outside gene matches: 10. Looked up from germline, CDR1 is MNHNY and CDR2 is SVGAGI (reference sequence). This CDR3 spans 16 amino acids.

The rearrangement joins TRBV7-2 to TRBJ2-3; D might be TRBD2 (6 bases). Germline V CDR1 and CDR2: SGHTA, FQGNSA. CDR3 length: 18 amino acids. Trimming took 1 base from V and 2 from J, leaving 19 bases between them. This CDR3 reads CASSLGGGVADYTDTQYF. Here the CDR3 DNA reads TGTGCCAGCAGCTTAGGCGGTGGCGTAGCGGATTACACAGATACGCAGTATTTT.

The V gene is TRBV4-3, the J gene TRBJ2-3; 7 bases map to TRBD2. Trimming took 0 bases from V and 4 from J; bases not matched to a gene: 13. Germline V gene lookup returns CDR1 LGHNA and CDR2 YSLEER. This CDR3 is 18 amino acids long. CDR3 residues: CASSQDLMWEGLADTQYF. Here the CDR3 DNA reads TGCGCCAGCAGCCAAGATTTGATGTGGGAGGGCCTGGCAGATACGCAGTATTTT.

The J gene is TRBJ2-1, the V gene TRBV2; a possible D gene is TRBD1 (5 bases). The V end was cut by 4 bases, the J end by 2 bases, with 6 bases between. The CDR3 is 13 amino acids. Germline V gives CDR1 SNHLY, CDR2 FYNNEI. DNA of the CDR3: TGTGCCAGCAGTGGGGGCGCCTACAATGAGCAGTTCTTC. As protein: CASSGGAYNEQFF.

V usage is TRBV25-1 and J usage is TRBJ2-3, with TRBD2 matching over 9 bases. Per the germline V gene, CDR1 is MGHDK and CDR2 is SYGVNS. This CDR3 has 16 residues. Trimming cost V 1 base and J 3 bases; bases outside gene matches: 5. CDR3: CASSESSAGGTDTQYF. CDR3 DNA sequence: TGTGCCAGCAGTGAATCTTCGGCGGGAGGGACAGATACGCAGTATTTT.

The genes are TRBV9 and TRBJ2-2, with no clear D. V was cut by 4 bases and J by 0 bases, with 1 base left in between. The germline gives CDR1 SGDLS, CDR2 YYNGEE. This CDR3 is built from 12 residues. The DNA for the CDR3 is TGTGCCAGCAGCCCGAACACCGGGGAGCTGTTTTTT. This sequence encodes CASSPNTGELFF.

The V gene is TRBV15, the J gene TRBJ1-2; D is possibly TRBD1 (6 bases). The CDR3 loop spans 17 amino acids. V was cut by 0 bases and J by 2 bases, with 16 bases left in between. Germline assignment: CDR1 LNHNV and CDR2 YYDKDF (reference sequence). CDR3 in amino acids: CATSRDRDTSLNYGYTF. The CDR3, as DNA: TGTGCCACCAGCAGAGACCGGGACACATCCCTGAACTATGGCTACACCTTC.

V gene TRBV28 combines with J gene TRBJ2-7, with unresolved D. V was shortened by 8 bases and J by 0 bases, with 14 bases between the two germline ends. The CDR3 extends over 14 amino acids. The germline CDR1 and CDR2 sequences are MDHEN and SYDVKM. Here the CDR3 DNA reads TGTGCCAGCTCGCCCATGGAGAGCTCCTACGAGCAGTACTTC. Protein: CASSPMESSYEQYF.

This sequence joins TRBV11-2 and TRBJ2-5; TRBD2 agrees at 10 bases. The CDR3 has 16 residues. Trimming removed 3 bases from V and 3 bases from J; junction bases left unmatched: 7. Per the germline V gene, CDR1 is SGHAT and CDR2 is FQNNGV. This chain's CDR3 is CASSFTSGAIEETQYF. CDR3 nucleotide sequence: TGTGCCAGCAGCTTTACTAGCGGGGCGATCGAAGAGACCCAGTACTTC.

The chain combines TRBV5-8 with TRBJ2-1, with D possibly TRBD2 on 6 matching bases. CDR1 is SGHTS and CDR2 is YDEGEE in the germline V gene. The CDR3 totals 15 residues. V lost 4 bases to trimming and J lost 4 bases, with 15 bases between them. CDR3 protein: CASSRGSAVYNEQFF. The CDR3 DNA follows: TGTGCCAGCAGCCGGGGGTCGGCAGTTTACAATGAGCAGTTCTTC. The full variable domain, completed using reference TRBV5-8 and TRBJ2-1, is EAGVTQSPTHLIKTRGQQATLRCSPISGHTSVYWYQQALGLGLQFLLWYDEGEERNRGNFPPRFSGRQFPNYSSELNVNALELEDSALYLCASSRGSAVYNEQFFGPGTRLTVL.

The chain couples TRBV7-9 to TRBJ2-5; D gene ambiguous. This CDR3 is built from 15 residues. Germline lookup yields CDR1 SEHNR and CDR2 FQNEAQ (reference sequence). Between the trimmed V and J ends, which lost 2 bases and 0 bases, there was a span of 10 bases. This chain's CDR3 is CASSLSPRNQETQYF. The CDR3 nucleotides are TGTGCCAGCAGCTTATCCCCGCGGAACCAAGAGACCCAGTACTTC.

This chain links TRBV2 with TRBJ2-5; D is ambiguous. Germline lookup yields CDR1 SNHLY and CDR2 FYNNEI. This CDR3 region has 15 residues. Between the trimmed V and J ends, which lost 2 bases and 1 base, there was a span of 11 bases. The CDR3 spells CASSEWARAQETQYF. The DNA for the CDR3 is TGTGCCAGCAGTGAATGGGCAAGGGCCCAAGAGACCCAGTACTTC.

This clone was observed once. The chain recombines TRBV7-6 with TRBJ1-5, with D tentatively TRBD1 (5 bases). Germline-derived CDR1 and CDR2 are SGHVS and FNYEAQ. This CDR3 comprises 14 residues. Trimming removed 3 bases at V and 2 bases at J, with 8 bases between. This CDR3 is CASSFGDGNQPQHF. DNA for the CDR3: TGTGCCAGCAGCTTTGGGGACGGCAATCAGCCCCAGCATTTT.